The 25 T cell receptor beta chains below come from one sample, sequenced in a study of control samples from healthy donors and cancer patients. This table comes from immunoSEQ multiplex PCR, and its TCRdb copy is limited to in-frame clones, with some not included. The data hold 150,000 to 200,000 clones, with approximately 94% observed a single time. The sequencing sample was made of blood. Receptor source: a woman aged 18-35 years in good health.

The chain links TRBV10-2 to TRBJ1-5; the D is unclear. The CDR3 extends over 15 amino acids. Trimming pared 3 bases from V and 0 bases from J, leaving 9 bases between. Germline CDR1 and CDR2: WSHSY and SAAADI. CDR3 DNA: TGCGCCAGCAGTGATAGGGCGGCTAGCAATCAGCCCCAGCATTTT. Amino acids: CASSDRAASNQPQHF.

Turning to this clone: A junction end diverges from the germline sequence, so it may reflect a read error. V is TRBV7-2 and J is TRBJ2-1, with D tentatively TRBD1 or TRBD2 (5 bases each). This CDR3 contains 15 residues. Germline lookup yields CDR1 SGHTA and CDR2 FQGNSA. The CDR3 loop reads CASSLDRGIYNEQFF. In DNA form, the CDR3 reads TGTGCCAGCAGTTTAGACAGAGGGATCTACAATGAGCAGTTCTTC.

This clone was observed once. For the CDR3, the DNA is TGTGCCAGTAGTATGGGTGTGTTGGATTCACCCCTCCACTTT. Residues: CASSMGVLDSPLHF. The J gene is TRBJ1-6, the V gene TRBV19; D ambiguous. Trimming took 3 bases from V and 8 from J, leaving 11 bases between them. In germline, CDR1 is LNHDA, CDR2 SQIVND (reference sequence). CDR3 length: 14 residues.

The rearrangement links TRBV27 to TRBJ2-1; D possibly corresponds to TRBD1 (5 bases). The CDR3 contains 15 residues. Between the trimmed V and J ends, which lost 5 bases and 7 bases, there was a span of 18 bases. The germline V gene has CDR1 MNHEY and CDR2 SMNVEV (reference sequence). The CDR3 loop reads CASSPQTVWANEQFF. The CDR3 nucleotides read TGTGCCAGCAGTCCGCAGACAGTGTGGGCGAATGAGCAGTTCTTC.

In nucleotides, the CDR3 is TGTGCCAGCAGCGTACAGTACGAGCAGTACTTC. As protein: CASSVQYEQYF. The gene calls are TRBV7-2 and TRBJ2-7; D gene unclear. The CDR3 loop spans 11 amino acids. Per the germline V gene, CDR1 is SGHTA and CDR2 is FQGNSA. V shed 5 bases and J shed 4 bases, with 6 bases lying between them.

The chain carries TRBV15 and TRBJ2-1; TRBD2 matches at 13 bases. CDR1 LNHNV and CDR2 YYDKDF come from the germline V gene (reference sequence). The CDR3 extends over 17 amino acids. The V segment lost 1 base and the J segment 5 bases; nucleotides outside the gene matches: 5. DNA of the CDR3: TGTGCCACCAGCAGAGGACTAGCGGGGGGCCGAAACAATGAGCAGTTCTTC. Residues: CATSRGLAGGRNNEQFF.

This rearrangement joins TRBV2 to TRBJ2-1; unclear D gene. CDR1 and CDR2 (germline): SNHLY, FYNNEI. The CDR3 runs to 14 residues. V lost 5 bases to trimming and J lost 2 bases, with 10 bases between them. CDR3 amino acids: CASSPRRTYNEQFF. CDR3 nucleotides: TGTGCCAGCAGTCCCAGACGAACCTACAATGAGCAGTTCTTC.

The rearrangement links TRBV14 to TRBJ1-2, with TRBD1 as a possible D gene (5 bases). The V end was cut by 4 bases, the J end by 3 bases, with 9 bases between. The germline V gene has CDR1 SGHDN and CDR2 FVKESK. CDR3 length: 13 residues. CDR3 bases: TGTGCCAGCAGCCTTAGGGGTTACTATGGCTACACCTTC. This codes for CASSLRGYYGYTF.

V and J are TRBV18 and TRBJ1-5; the match to TRBD1 covers 10 bases. This CDR3 is built from 15 residues. Looked up from germline, CDR1 is KGHSH and CDR2 is LQKENI. The V and J ends lost 2 bases and 3 bases, in that order; junction bases with no gene match: 1. In DNA, the CDR3 is TGTGCCAGCTCACCAGGGACAGGGGTCAATCAGCCCCAGCATTTT. It translates to CASSPGTGVNQPQHF.

This chain links TRBV5-4 with TRBJ2-3; D gene unclear. V dropped 4 bases and J dropped 6 bases, with 12 bases sitting between them. Germline CDR1 and CDR2: SGHNT and YYREEE (reference sequence). This CDR3 is built from 13 residues. This chain's CDR3 is CASSLPLTDTQYF. The CDR3 DNA follows: TGTGCCAGCAGCCTCCCGTTAACGGATACGCAGTATTTT.

The chain joins TRBV27 to TRBJ1-5; 10 nucleotides line up with TRBD1. This CDR3 region has 18 residues. Trimming at V came to 3 bases and at J to 0 bases, leaving 8 bases not matched to a gene. Germline V CDR1 and CDR2: MNHEY, SMNVEV (reference sequence). The CDR3 sequence: CASSFRQGAWGSNQPQHF. CDR3 DNA sequence: TGTGCCAGCAGTTTCCGACAGGGGGCTTGGGGTAGCAATCAGCCCCAGCATTTT.

The chain recombines TRBV7-2 with TRBJ1-4, with D possibly TRBD1 on 6 matching bases. Germline-derived CDR1 and CDR2 are SGHTA and FQGNSA. The length of the CDR3 is 15 residues. Trimming left V 5 bases short and J 7 bases short, with 17 bases between. The CDR3 is CASSPPGAGFEKLFF. CDR3 nucleotides: TGTGCCAGCAGCCCCCCAGGGGCGGGTTTTGAAAAACTGTTTTTT.

The chain joins TRBV12-3 or TRBV12-4 to TRBJ2-1; D perhaps matches TRBD1 (6 bases). V was trimmed by 10 bases and J by 9 bases, leaving 19 bases between them. This CDR3 contains 13 residues. DNA for the CDR3: TGTGCCACCTCCCTGAGGGGGACCGTTGAGCAGTTCTTC. Encoded protein: CATSLRGTVEQFF.

The genes are TRBV5-1 and TRBJ1-1; D is perhaps TRBD1 (6 bases). Per the germline V gene, CDR1 is SGHRS and CDR2 is YFSETQ. The CDR3 runs 18 residues. Trimming stripped 4 bases from V and 0 bases from J, with 22 bases between. CDR3 DNA: TGCGCCAGCAGCGAGTACGCCCAGGGGATGGGGATGAACACTGAAGCTTTCTTT. Encoded protein: CASSEYAQGMGMNTEAFF.

The rearrangement links TRBV6-5 to TRBJ2-3; D gene uncertain. From germline, CDR1 is MNHEY and CDR2 SVGAGI. The CDR3 consists of 14 residues. V was shortened by 0 bases and J by 2 bases, with 6 bases between the two germline ends. Here the CDR3 reads CASSYSRLTDTQYF. In nucleotides, the CDR3 is TGTGCCAGCAGTTACTCGAGGCTCACAGATACGCAGTATTTT.

The V and J genes are TRBV6-4 and TRBJ2-1; 7 nucleotides line up with TRBD1. The germline gives CDR1 MRHNA, CDR2 SNTAGT. The CDR3 loop spans 12 amino acids. V lost 5 bases, J lost 8 bases, and 3 bases stayed unmatched. CDR3 loop: CASSRTGDEQFF. The CDR3 DNA is TGTGCCAGCAGTCGAACAGGGGATGAGCAGTTCTTC.

CDR3 DNA sequence: TGTGCCAGCAGTCGCCGACTAGCGGGAGGCTTTGAGCAGTTCTTC. It specifies CASSRRLAGGFEQFF. This chain links TRBV28 with TRBJ2-1, with 13 bases lining up with TRBD2. Trimming took 5 bases from V and 9 from J; bases not matched to a gene: 7. The CDR3 is made up of 15 amino acids. The germline gives CDR1 MDHEN, CDR2 SYDVKM.

The chain links TRBV3-1 (or the pseudogene TRBV3-2) to TRBJ1-1, with 9 bases fitting TRBD1. CDR1 and CDR2 (germline): LGHDT, YNNKEL (reference sequence). The CDR3 has 16 residues. V dropped 4 bases and J dropped 6; count of bases not matched to a gene: 12. The CDR3 DNA reads TGTGCCAGCAGCCGAACACAGGGGGCGCGGGGTTCTGAAGCTTTCTTT. As protein: CASSRTQGARGSEAFF.

The CDR3 is CASSQVRTGDTWDEKLFF. CDR3 sequence (DNA): TGCGCCAGCAGCCAAGTAAGGACAGGCGATACGTGGGATGAAAAACTGTTTTTT. This chain connects TRBV4-3 to TRBJ1-4; 7 bases agree with TRBD1. Looked up from germline, CDR1 is LGHNA and CDR2 is YSLEER. The CDR3 has 18 amino acids. Trimming removed 1 base from V and 6 bases from J; junction bases left unmatched: 14.

The chain links TRBV21-1 to TRBJ2-3. TRBV21-1 is a pseudogene segment. This CDR3 has 13 residues. CDR3 residues: CASSGTVTDTQYF. The CDR3 region has the DNA TGTGCCAGCAGCGGAACGGTCACAGATACGCAGTATTTT.

The chain couples TRBV4-2 to TRBJ2-1, with 10 positions matching TRBD1. The CDR3 contains 15 residues. J was trimmed by 6 bases and V by 0 bases; bases with no gene match: 2. Germline V lookup: CDR1 LGHNA, CDR2 YNFKEQ. The CDR3 loop is CASSQERDRGNEQFF. CDR3 nucleotide sequence: TGTGCCAGCAGCCAAGAAAGGGACAGGGGCAATGAGCAGTTCTTC.

The chain joins TRBV7-2 to TRBJ2-1, with D perhaps assigned TRBD1 or TRBD2 (5 bases each). Between the trimmed V and J ends, which lost 3 bases and 8 bases, there was a span of 17 bases. Germline-derived CDR1 and CDR2 are SGHTA and FQGNSA. This CDR3 region has 15 residues. The CDR3 coding sequence is TGTGCCAGCAGCTTGGGGACGCCAGCTGCGTATGAGCAGTTCTTC. Translation: CASSLGTPAAYEQFF.

V and J are TRBV9 and TRBJ2-1; D is unresolved. The CDR3 extends over 13 amino acids. V was pared by 0 bases and J by 10 bases, with 11 bases between. Germline V gene data show CDR1 as SGDLS and CDR2 as YYNGEE. This CDR3 reads CASSVAGQEEQFF. The CDR3 coding sequence is TGTGCCAGCAGCGTAGCTGGGCAGGAGGAGCAGTTCTTC.

This clone was seen a single time. The chain recombines TRBV2 with TRBJ1-2; D gene uncertain. The length of the CDR3 is 13 residues. V lost 4 bases to trimming and J lost 7 bases, with 13 bases between them. Germline CDR1 reads SNHLY; CDR2 reads FYNNEI. CDR3 DNA sequence: TGTGCCAGCAGTGTTGAGGGAGGAGGTGGCTACACCTTC. Its protein is CASSVEGGGGYTF.

The chain combines TRBV2 with TRBJ1-6; D is uncertain. This CDR3 contains 15 residues. Trimming shortened V by 2 bases and J by 8 bases, and 13 bases separated the two germline ends. The V gene's germline CDR1 is SNHLY and CDR2 FYNNEI. CDR3 sequence: CASSELRGVYSPLHF. The CDR3 bases are TGTGCCAGCAGTGAACTCCGGGGAGTCTATTCACCCCTCCACTTT.